The entry that follows covers one T cell receptor (beta chain) sequence. Antigen: not known. The sample is drawn from a study of shared clonotypes between healthy human individuals. Turning to the study itself: Three plates each covered CD4 naive and memory; CD8 naive two, CD8 memory one.

V was shortened by 4 bases and J by 4 bases, with 14 bases between the two germline ends. The germline V gene has CDR1 WNHNN and CDR2 SYGVQD (reference sequence). CDR3 length: 15 amino acids. Study-wide results and caveats: Naive subsets generally had larger estimated richness than memory subsets.

A CD45RA+ naive subset and a CD45RA-negative memory subset were split from CD4+ cells. For every subset, genomic DNA was evenly distributed across several immunoSEQ plates. Only in-frame clones appear in the TCRdb table, and some are missing; sequencing was by immunoSEQ multiplex PCR. Of approximately 2.3 million clones listed, 90% to 95% are singletons. Source material: naive CD4+ T cells from PBMCs. Sample subset: CD45RA+ positively selected. The rearrangement uses TRBV10-1 and TRBJ2-1; no clear D. This receptor was taken from a man younger than 35 in good health. Some clones in this sample may be carry-over from other donors' samples. CDR3 DNA: TGCGCCAGCAGTGCCTCAGGAAGAACTTACAATGAGCAGTTCTTC. This translates into CASSASGRTYNEQFF.